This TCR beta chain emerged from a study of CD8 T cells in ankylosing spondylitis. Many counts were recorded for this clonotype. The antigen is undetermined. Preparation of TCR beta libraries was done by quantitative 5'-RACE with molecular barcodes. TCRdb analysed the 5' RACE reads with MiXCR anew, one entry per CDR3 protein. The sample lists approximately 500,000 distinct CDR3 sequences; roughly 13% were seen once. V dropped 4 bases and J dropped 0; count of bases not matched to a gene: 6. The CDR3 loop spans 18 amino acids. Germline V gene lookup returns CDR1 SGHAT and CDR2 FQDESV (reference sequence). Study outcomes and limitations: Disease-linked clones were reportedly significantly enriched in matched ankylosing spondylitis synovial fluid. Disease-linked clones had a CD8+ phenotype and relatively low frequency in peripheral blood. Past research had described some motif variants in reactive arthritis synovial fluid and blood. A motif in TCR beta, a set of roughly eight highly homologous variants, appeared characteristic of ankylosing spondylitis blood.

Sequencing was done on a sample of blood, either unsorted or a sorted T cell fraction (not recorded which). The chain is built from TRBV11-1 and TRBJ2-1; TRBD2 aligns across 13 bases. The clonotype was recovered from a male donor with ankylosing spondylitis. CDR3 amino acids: CASSSRTSGGSSYNEQFF. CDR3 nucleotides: TGTGCCAGCAGCTCTCGGACTAGCGGGGGCAGCTCCTACAATGAGCAGTTCTTC.